These 22 T cell receptor beta chains were sequenced from one sample in a study of T cell clones after liver transplantation. TCRdb keeps only in-frame clones here, not all; method: immunoSEQ multiplex PCR. This sample yields more than 95,000 clones, of which 90% are seen a single time; about 0.8% belongs to the top ten. The sequenced sample was CD4+ T cells from blood, obtained 12 months after liver transplant. Receptors were obtained from a human patient who received a liver transplant. Some T cells may trace back to the graft donor.

This rearrangement joins TRBV9 to TRBJ2-2; 9 bases fit TRBD2. V lost 0 bases and J lost 6; bases outside the gene matches: 6. Germline V gene sequence: CDR1 SGDLS, CDR2 YYNGEE. The CDR3 is made up of 16 amino acids. The CDR3 reads CASSVASGEQPGELFF. The CDR3 region has the DNA TGTGCCAGCAGCGTAGCTAGCGGGGAGCAGCCCGGGGAGCTGTTTTTT.

The J gene is TRBJ2-7, the V gene TRBV19; D unresolved. V was cut by 1 base and J by 4 bases, with 11 bases left in between. The CDR3 consists of 14 residues. Germline CDR1 is LNHDA and CDR2 is SQIVND (reference sequence). Here the CDR3 reads CASSIAHGAYEQYF. Written as DNA, the CDR3 is TGTGCCAGTAGTATAGCCCACGGAGCTTACGAGCAGTACTTC.

This chain links TRBV5-4 with TRBJ2-3; D remains ambiguous. Germline CDR1 and CDR2: SGHNT and YYREEE (reference sequence). The CDR3 has 13 amino acids. V was shortened by 3 bases and J by 2 bases, with 7 bases between the two germline ends. The CDR3 here is CASSSPVTDTQYF. DNA for the CDR3: TGTGCCAGCAGCTCTCCCGTCACAGATACGCAGTATTTT.

The J gene is TRBJ2-3, the V gene TRBV5-1; D may be TRBD2 (5 bases). The CDR3 runs to 14 residues. Trimming removed 1 base from V and 4 bases from J, with 10 bases in between. CDR1 SGHRS and CDR2 YFSETQ come from the germline V gene. As DNA, the CDR3 is TGCGCCAGCAGCTTGTTCAGCGGTTCAGATACGCAGTATTTT. Translating it yields CASSLFSGSDTQYF. Drawing the rest from reference TRBV5-1 and TRBJ2-3, the complete variable domain is KAGVTQTPRYLIKTRGQQVTLSCSPISGHRSVSWYQQTPGQGLQFLFEYFSETQRNKGNFPGRFSGRQFSNSRSEMNVSTLELGDSALYLCASSLFSGSDTQYFGPGTRLTVL.

This sequence joins TRBV11-2 and TRBJ1-5; D unresolved. The CDR3 length is 14 residues. The V and J ends lost 2 bases and 5 bases respectively, with 10 bases between them. The V gene's germline CDR1 is SGHAT and CDR2 FQNNGV. The CDR3, as DNA: TGTGCCAGCAGCTTAAGGGCAGTAGATCAGCCCCAGCATTTT. This gives the protein CASSLRAVDQPQHF.

This clone was picked up one time. J is TRBJ2-1 and V is TRBV18, with 9 bases fitting TRBD1. Trimming took 6 bases from V and 7 from J; bases not matched to a gene: 10. This CDR3 has 15 amino acids. From germline, CDR1 is KGHSH and CDR2 LQKENI. The CDR3 is CASSTRGTGTNEQFF. DNA of the CDR3: TGTGCCAGCTCGACACGGGGGACAGGGACTAATGAGCAGTTCTTC.

This clone appeared once. This rearrangement joins TRBV7-9 to TRBJ1-1, with TRBD1 matching 7 bases. The CDR3 contains 14 residues. Losses at the gene ends were 1 base for V and 8 bases for J; bases not matched to a gene: 7. Per germline, CDR1 SEHNR and CDR2 FQNEAQ (reference sequence). In DNA form, the CDR3 reads TGTGCCAGCAGCTTAGAGGGGGCGACCACGGAAGCTTTCTTT. Protein product: CASSLEGATTEAFF.

V and J are TRBV4-2 and TRBJ2-7; weak D call: TRBD1 (5 bases). V was shortened by 0 bases and J by 4 bases, with 10 bases between the two germline ends. CDR3 length: 14 amino acids. Looked up from germline, CDR1 is LGHNA and CDR2 is YNFKEQ. CDR3 sequence reads: CASSQDRVTYEQYF. The CDR3 coding sequence is TGTGCCAGCAGCCAAGACAGGGTTACTTACGAGCAGTACTTC.

The chain employs TRBV19 and TRBJ2-1; D gene unclear. This CDR3 is built from 16 residues. The germline V gene encodes CDR1 LNHDA and CDR2 SQIVND (reference sequence). V was pared by 4 bases and J by 4 bases, with 17 bases between. CDR3 bases: TGTGCCAGTAGTACCTCCCAGAGAGTAAATTACAATGAGCAGTTCTTC. This translates into CASSTSQRVNYNEQFF.

The chain has TRBV11-1 and TRBJ1-1, with D possibly TRBD1 on 6 matching bases. CDR1 and CDR2 from the germline V gene are SGHAT and FQDESV (reference sequence). The CDR3 loop spans 16 amino acids. The germline V and J ends were trimmed by 2 bases and 0 bases, with 13 bases remaining between them. The CDR3 DNA reads as TGTGCCAGCAGCTTAAATCGGGCAGGGGTGAACACTGAAGCTTTCTTT. Protein sequence: CASSLNRAGVNTEAFF.

The chain combines TRBV19 with TRBJ2-7, with 7 bases fitting TRBD2. Germline V gene lookup returns CDR1 LNHDA and CDR2 SQIVND (reference sequence). The CDR3 covers 19 residues. V lost 3 bases to trimming and J lost 2 bases; unmatched junction nucleotides: 19. CDR3 sequence (DNA): TGTGCCAGTAGTATCGGGGCTAGCGGCCGACTCCCTTATGCCTACGAGCAGTACTTC. It translates to CASSIGASGRLPYAYEQYF.

The CDR3, as DNA: TGTGCCAGTAGTCCAGGGGACCTGAGGATAGATACGCAGTATTTT. Amino acid sequence: CASSPGDLRIDTQYF. V gene TRBV19 combines with J gene TRBJ2-3; D might be TRBD1 (6 bases). Trimming removed 5 bases at V and 5 bases at J, with 17 bases between. This CDR3 is built from 15 residues. Germline CDR1 and CDR2: LNHDA and SQIVND (reference sequence).

The chain joins TRBV6-6 to TRBJ2-1; maybe TRBD1 (5 bases). Germline V gene lookup returns CDR1 MNHNY and CDR2 SVGAGI (reference sequence). V lost 4 bases to trimming and J lost 9 bases, with 13 bases between them. This CDR3 has 13 residues. CDR3: CASSSRTSGEQFF. For the CDR3, the DNA is TGTGCCAGCAGTTCTCGGACATCAGGTGAGCAGTTCTTC.

The rearrangement uses TRBV6-5 and TRBJ2-3; 9 bases match TRBD2. The CDR3 covers 15 residues. The ends lost 2 bases at V and 10 bases at J; junction bases unmatched: 10. Germline CDR1 and CDR2: MNHEY and SVGAGI. The CDR3 protein is CASSYGTSPLVAQYF. In DNA form, the CDR3 reads TGTGCCAGCAGTTACGGGACTAGCCCTTTGGTTGCGCAGTATTTT.

V gene TRBV15 combines with J gene TRBJ2-7, with TRBD1 matching 7 bases. With V trimmed by 5 bases and J by 2 bases, 3 bases remained unmatched. Germline V lookup: CDR1 LNHNV, CDR2 YYDKDF (reference sequence). The length of the CDR3 is 13 residues. This chain's CDR3 is CATSGGQAYEQYF. CDR3 in DNA: TGTGCCACCAGCGGAGGACAGGCCTACGAGCAGTACTTC.

This clone was seen a handful of times. The chain uses TRBV6-5 and TRBJ1-2; 9 nucleotides agree with TRBD1. There are 14 residues in the CDR3. J lost 6 bases, V lost 5 bases, and 7 bases had no gene match. Germline V gives CDR1 MNHEY, CDR2 SVGAGI. CDR3 residues: CASSTLGTGNGYTF. The CDR3 nucleotides are TGTGCCAGCAGTACACTGGGGACAGGGAATGGCTACACCTTC.

The J gene is TRBJ2-7, the V gene TRBV18; 7 nucleotides agree with TRBD1. The trim removed 0 bases at V and 2 bases at J, leaving 1 base unmatched. Germline V gene sequence: CDR1 KGHSH, CDR2 LQKENI. This CDR3 contains 14 residues. The DNA for the CDR3 is TGTGCCAGCTCACCACCGGGACAGCCCTACGAGCAGTACTTC. Translated, it gives CASSPPGQPYEQYF.

The chain employs TRBV5-1 and TRBJ2-1, with TRBD2 matching 13 bases. There are 16 residues in the CDR3. The germline V gene encodes CDR1 SGHRS and CDR2 YFSETQ. V shed 4 bases and J 9 bases; nucleotides not matched to a gene: 10. CDR3 loop: CASSDGGLAGTAEQFF. In DNA form, the CDR3 reads TGCGCCAGCAGCGATGGGGGACTAGCGGGAACGGCTGAGCAGTTCTTC.

In DNA form, the CDR3 reads TGTGCCAGCTCACCTTCCTATGAAAAACTGTTTTTT. It encodes CASSPSYEKLFF. The rearrangement joins TRBV18 to TRBJ1-4, with D unresolved. Per the germline V gene, CDR1 is KGHSH and CDR2 is LQKENI. The CDR3 consists of 12 residues. Trimming removed 3 bases from V and 6 bases from J, with 5 bases in between. Drawing the rest from reference TRBV18 and TRBJ1-4, the complete variable domain is NAGVMQNPRHLVRRRGQEARLRCSPMKGHSHVYWYRQLPEEGLKFMVYLQKENIIDESGMPKERFSAEFPKEGPSILRIQQVVRGDSAAYFCASSPSYEKLFFGSGTQLSVL.

The V and J genes are TRBV7-9 and TRBJ2-5; maybe TRBD2 (5 bases). Trimming removed 4 bases from V and 5 bases from J, with 17 bases in between. The CDR3 sequence is 15 residues long. Germline loops: CDR1 SEHNR, CDR2 FQNEAQ (reference sequence). The CDR3 loop is CASSSRGESGETQYF. CDR3 DNA: TGTGCCAGCAGCTCCCGTGGGGAGTCCGGGGAGACCCAGTACTTC.

The chain has TRBV28 and TRBJ1-1; TRBD1 might be the D (6 bases). The CDR3 contains 15 residues. The V gene's germline CDR1 is MDHEN and CDR2 SYDVKM. V was shortened by 6 bases and J by 1 base, with 15 bases between the two germline ends. CDR3 residues: CASRALDRENTEAFF. In DNA form, the CDR3 reads TGTGCCAGCAGAGCCTTGGACAGAGAGAACACTGAAGCTTTCTTT. Full variable domain (rest looked up from reference TRBV28 and TRBJ1-1): DVKVTQSSRYLVKRTGEKVFLECVQDMDHENMFWYRQDPGLGLRLIYFSYDVKMKEKGDIPEGYSVSREKKERFSLILESASTNQTSMYLCASRALDRENTEAFFGQGTRLTVV.

This sequence joins TRBV6-4 and TRBJ1-1; no definite D call. Trimming stripped 3 bases from V and 5 bases from J, with 10 bases between. From germline, CDR1 is MRHNA and CDR2 SNTAGT. CDR3 length: 13 amino acids. CDR3 region: CASSETLKTEAFF. CDR3 sequence (DNA): TGTGCCAGCAGTGAAACCCTAAAAACTGAAGCTTTCTTT.